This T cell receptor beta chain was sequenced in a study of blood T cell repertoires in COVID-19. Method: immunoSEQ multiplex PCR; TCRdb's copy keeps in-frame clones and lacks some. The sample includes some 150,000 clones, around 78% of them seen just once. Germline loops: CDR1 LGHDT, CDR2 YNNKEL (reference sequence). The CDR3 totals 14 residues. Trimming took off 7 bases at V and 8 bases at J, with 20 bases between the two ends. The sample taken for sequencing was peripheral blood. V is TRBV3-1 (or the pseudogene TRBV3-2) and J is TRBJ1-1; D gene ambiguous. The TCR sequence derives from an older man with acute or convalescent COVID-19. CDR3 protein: CASTVTPVGGEAFF. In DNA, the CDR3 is TGTGCCAGCACCGTTACCCCCGTCGGCGGGGAAGCTTTCTTT.